A single sample gave rise to the 30 T cell receptor beta chains below, sequenced in a study of shared clonotypes between healthy human individuals. Method: immunoSEQ multiplex PCR; TCRdb's copy keeps in-frame clones and lacks some. The sample holds approximately 740,000 clones, roughly 70% seen once. The sequencing input was memory CD4+ T cells sorted from blood. Subset in this sample: CD45RA-negative fraction. The receptors were gathered from a woman aged 25 to 39 in good health.

The chain couples TRBV7-9 to TRBJ2-5, with D maybe TRBD2 (5 bases). The CDR3 consists of 12 residues. V lost 8 bases to trimming and J lost 4 bases, with 11 bases between them. Germline V gives CDR1 SEHNR, CDR2 FQNEAQ (reference sequence). This CDR3 is CASARAGETQYF. For the CDR3, the DNA is TGTGCCAGCGCGCGGGCTGGAGAGACCCAGTACTTC.

This sequence joins TRBV10-2 and TRBJ2-4; maybe TRBD2 (6 bases). The CDR3 has 12 amino acids. The germline V gene has CDR1 WSHSY and CDR2 SAAADI. V lost 8 bases and J 8 bases, leaving 13 bases between the germline ends. In nucleotides, the CDR3 is TGCGCCAGCTGGCCGGGGGTGGACATTCAGTACTTC. Translated, it gives CASWPGVDIQYF.

The chain carries TRBV7-6 and TRBJ2-3, with 13 bases matching TRBD2. The ends lost 5 bases at V and 4 bases at J; junction bases unmatched: 6. The CDR3 sequence is 16 residues long. The germline gives CDR1 SGHVS, CDR2 FNYEAQ. The CDR3 coding sequence is TGTGCCAGCAGCCTCCGACTAGCGGGAGGCTCAGATACGCAGTATTTT. Its protein product is CASSLRLAGGSDTQYF.

This clone came up many times. This chain connects TRBV4-2 to TRBJ1-2; a weak D match, TRBD1 (5 bases). Trimming took 1 base from V and 4 from J, leaving 10 bases between them. This CDR3 contains 14 residues. Looked up from germline, CDR1 is LGHNA and CDR2 is YNFKEQ. CDR3: CASSQAHTGYGYTF. DNA for the CDR3: TGTGCCAGCAGCCAAGCTCACACAGGCTATGGCTACACCTTC.

This clone was observed a handful of times. The V call is TRBV7-2, the J call TRBJ2-3; the match to TRBD2 covers 7 bases. The V segment lost 0 bases and the J segment 4 bases; nucleotides outside the gene matches: 4. This CDR3 has 15 residues. Germline V gene sequence: CDR1 SGHTA, CDR2 FQGNSA. This chain's CDR3 is CASSLALLASDTQYF. The CDR3 nucleotides are TGTGCCAGCAGCTTAGCGCTACTAGCGTCAGATACGCAGTATTTT.

The chain uses TRBV2 and TRBJ2-3, with 15 bases aligning to TRBD2. Germline values: CDR1 SNHLY, CDR2 FYNNEI. The junction had 6 bases not matched to a gene; V was cut back by 5 bases and J by 6 bases. The CDR3 sequence is 16 residues long. CDR3 DNA sequence: TGTGCCAGCAGTAGAGGACTAGCGGGAGGGTCTGATACGCAGTATTTT. Amino acids: CASSRGLAGGSDTQYF.

V is TRBV28 and J is TRBJ1-1, with D perhaps TRBD1 (5 bases). Germline V gene lookup returns CDR1 MDHEN and CDR2 SYDVKM. The CDR3 consists of 15 residues. Trimming pared 2 bases from V and 7 bases from J, leaving 17 bases between. CDR3 sequence reads: CASSLGALGGNEAFF. Written as DNA, the CDR3 is TGTGCCAGCAGTTTAGGGGCCCTCGGGGGGAATGAAGCTTTCTTT.

V gene TRBV9 combines with J gene TRBJ2-5; the match to TRBD2 covers 12 bases. Germline trimming cut 4 bases from V and 1 base from J; bases unmatched to any gene: 8. CDR1 SGDLS and CDR2 YYNGEE come from the germline V gene. The CDR3 is made up of 17 amino acids. The CDR3 is CASSLQTTSGGQETQYF. CDR3 nucleotides: TGTGCCAGCAGCCTCCAGACGACTAGCGGGGGCCAAGAGACCCAGTACTTC.

This clone was recorded only once. The gene calls are TRBV5-1 and TRBJ2-7, with 14 positions matching TRBD2. V was clipped by 3 bases and J by 5 bases; unmatched bases: 4. The CDR3 has 15 amino acids. CDR1 SGHRS and CDR2 YFSETQ come from the germline V gene. The CDR3 reads CASSSGLAGVHEQYF. The CDR3 DNA reads as TGCGCCAGCAGCTCGGGACTAGCGGGAGTACACGAGCAGTACTTC.

The rearrangement links TRBV13 to TRBJ2-3, with 8 nucleotides matching TRBD1. In germline, CDR1 is PRHDT, CDR2 FYEKMQ (reference sequence). CDR3 size: 15 residues. V dropped 5 bases and J dropped 2; count of bases not matched to a gene: 6. The CDR3 sequence: CASSLRTGNTDTQYF. The CDR3 coding sequence is TGTGCCAGCAGCCTCCGGACAGGGAACACAGATACGCAGTATTTT.

The V gene is TRBV6-5, the J gene TRBJ2-3; 8 bases line up with TRBD2. The length of the CDR3 is 15 residues. J lost 4 bases, V lost 5 bases, and 8 bases had no gene match. Per the germline V gene, CDR1 is MNHEY and CDR2 is SVGAGI. CDR3 nucleotides: TGTGCCAGCAGTCGGAGCGGGAGCAAGGCAGATACGCAGTATTTT. Its protein is CASSRSGSKADTQYF.

V usage is TRBV4-1 and J usage is TRBJ2-7; TRBD2 agrees at 9 bases. V was clipped by 4 bases and J by 0 bases; unmatched bases: 7. CDR3 size: 16 residues. The germline CDR1 and CDR2 sequences are MGHRA and YSYEKL. CDR3 nucleotide sequence: TGCGCCAGCAGCCTAAATAGCGGGAGAGACTCCTACGAGCAGTACTTC. Translated, it gives CASSLNSGRDSYEQYF.

The chain uses TRBV28 and TRBJ2-6; D ambiguous. CDR1 and CDR2 (germline): MDHEN, SYDVKM. The CDR3 length is 15 residues. V lost 5 bases and J lost 0, with 8 bases in between. The DNA for the CDR3 is TGTGCCAGCAGTAGCCCTGGCTCTGGGGCCAACGTCCTGACTTTC. The encoded protein is CASSSPGSGANVLTF.

This clone was recorded many times. This chain connects TRBV2 to TRBJ2-3, with TRBD2 as a possible D gene (5 bases). V was cut by 7 bases and J by 3 bases, with 11 bases left in between. The CDR3 is made up of 13 amino acids. Per germline, CDR1 SNHLY and CDR2 FYNNEI. Here the CDR3 reads CASTARETDTQYF. The CDR3 DNA follows: TGTGCCAGCACCGCAAGGGAGACAGATACGCAGTATTTT.

The chain is built from TRBV27 and TRBJ1-1; no reliable D call. This CDR3 spans 13 amino acids. CDR1 and CDR2 (germline): MNHEY, SMNVEV (reference sequence). Trimming cost V 3 bases and J 2 bases, with 7 bases left between them. In nucleotides, the CDR3 is TGTGCCAGCAGTTTCCTGGTCAACACTGAAGCTTTCTTT. Residues: CASSFLVNTEAFF.

The V gene is TRBV25-1, the J gene TRBJ1-4, with no clear D. Germline CDR1 reads MGHDK; CDR2 reads SYGVNS. The V end was cut by 3 bases, the J end by 8 bases, with 13 bases between. The CDR3 loop spans 14 amino acids. The CDR3 reads CASSDGRRNEKLFF. DNA of the CDR3: TGTGCCAGCAGTGATGGGAGGAGGAACGAAAAACTGTTTTTT.

The chain recombines TRBV7-2 with TRBJ2-5; D not resolved. Germline CDR1 is SGHTA and CDR2 is FQGNSA. This CDR3 region has 12 residues. V lost 2 bases and J 7 bases, leaving 8 bases between the germline ends. The CDR3 spells CASSLSSGTQYF. Written as DNA, the CDR3 is TGTGCCAGCAGCTTAAGCTCGGGGACCCAGTACTTC.

This clone was recorded a few times. As DNA, the CDR3 is TGCGCCAGCAGCTTGCAGGCCGAAGAGACCCAGTACTTC. Its translation is CASSLQAEETQYF. This chain uses TRBV5-1 with TRBJ2-5; D is ambiguous. CDR1 SGHRS and CDR2 YFSETQ come from the germline V gene. With 1 base removed from V and 3 bases from J, the gap between germline ends came to 7 bases. CDR3 length equals 13 residues.

The rearrangement links TRBV6-5 to TRBJ1-3; no reliable D call. The germline V gene has CDR1 MNHEY and CDR2 SVGAGI. Trimming removed 5 bases at V and 4 bases at J, with 12 bases between. CDR3 length: 14 amino acids. The DNA for the CDR3 is TGTGCCAGCAGTCCCCGGGGTGCCGGAAACACCATATATTTT. Its protein is CASSPRGAGNTIYF.

The rearrangement uses TRBV9 and TRBJ2-7, with 9 bases matching TRBD1. After removal of 4 bases from V and 9 bases from J, the junction contained 11 bases not matched to a gene. The CDR3 length is 14 residues. The germline V gene encodes CDR1 SGDLS and CDR2 YYNGEE. The CDR3 DNA follows: TGTGCCAGCAGCCCAGGGACAGGGAGTTTGGCGCAGTACTTC. Translating it yields CASSPGTGSLAQYF.

The table lists this clone with a few counts. Other DNA sequences in the same sample also yield this CDR3. The chain has TRBV6-1 and TRBJ1-2; D not certain. Germline lookup yields CDR1 MNHNS and CDR2 SASEGT. Trimming stripped 2 bases from V and 5 bases from J, with 6 bases between. The CDR3 is made up of 12 amino acids. The CDR3 nucleotides are TGTGCCAGCAGTGAAAGGGAGTATGGCTACACCTTC. This encodes CASSEREYGYTF.

V and J are TRBV19 and TRBJ2-3, with D perhaps given as TRBD1 or TRBD2 (5 bases each). Germline V gene lookup returns CDR1 LNHDA and CDR2 SQIVND (reference sequence). Between the trimmed V and J ends, which lost 4 bases and 2 bases, there was a span of 10 bases. This CDR3 is 14 amino acids long. The CDR3 reads CASSRGRTTDTQYF. The CDR3 DNA is TGTGCCAGTAGTAGGGGACGTACCACAGATACGCAGTATTTT.

Worth noting for this clone: The same CDR3 arises from other DNA sequences in this sample as well. V gene TRBV11-1 combines with J gene TRBJ2-7; either TRBD1 or TRBD2 may fit D (5 bases each). The CDR3 is 15 residues long. Deletions cut 4 bases from V and 0 bases from J, with 13 bases between. Germline CDR1 SGHAT, CDR2 FQDESV (reference sequence). This CDR3 is CASSSQVGSSYEQYF. The CDR3 bases are TGTGCCAGCAGCTCACAGGTTGGGAGCTCCTACGAGCAGTACTTC.

This chain uses TRBV28 with TRBJ2-7, with D hard to call. The CDR3 length is 15 residues. Per the germline V gene, CDR1 is MDHEN and CDR2 is SYDVKM. The V and J ends lost 4 bases and 0 bases respectively, with 13 bases between them. CDR3 nucleotides: TGTGCCAGCAGTTCATCGCGAGCGCACTCCTACGAGCAGTACTTC. Translated: CASSSSRAHSYEQYF.

The rearrangement uses TRBV5-4 and TRBJ2-2, with D tentatively TRBD1 (6 bases). CDR3 length: 13 residues. Trimming removed 2 bases from V and 5 bases from J, with 7 bases in between. From germline, CDR1 is SGHNT and CDR2 YYREEE (reference sequence). For the CDR3, the DNA is TGTGCCAGCAGCTTTACAGGGACCGGGGAGCTGTTTTTT. It specifies CASSFTGTGELFF.

This chain uses TRBV2 with TRBJ1-5; possibly TRBD1 for D (6 bases). CDR3 size: 14 residues. Germline loops: CDR1 SNHLY, CDR2 FYNNEI. With 5 bases removed from V and 11 bases from J, the gap between germline ends came to 19 bases. CDR3 coding DNA: TGTGCCAGCAGTTTGAGGGGGGGCACGGGAGCCCAGCATTTT. This translates into CASSLRGGTGAQHF.

The genes are TRBV28 and TRBJ2-5; D may be TRBD2 (6 bases). Germline loops: CDR1 MDHEN, CDR2 SYDVKM. CDR3 length: 13 amino acids. V lost 6 bases to trimming and J lost 11 bases, with 19 bases between them. The CDR3 loop is CASRPSQGREQYF. The CDR3 region has the DNA TGTGCCAGCAGGCCAAGCCAGGGACGGGAGCAGTACTTC.

This clone showed up just once. The genes are TRBV14 and TRBJ2-7; the match to TRBD2 covers 7 bases. The germline V gene has CDR1 SGHDN and CDR2 FVKESK. Losses at the gene ends were 3 bases for V and 6 bases for J; bases not matched to a gene: 11. There are 15 residues in the CDR3. In DNA form, the CDR3 reads TGTGCCAGCAGCCAGTCTAGCGGAGTGTTGGGCGAGCAGTACTTC. Translating it yields CASSQSSGVLGEQYF.

This clone was found many times. Other DNA sequences from this sample encode an identical CDR3 as well. V gene TRBV10-2 combines with J gene TRBJ1-5, with D unclear. CDR1 and CDR2 from the germline V gene are WSHSY and SAAADI. The V end lost 6 bases, the J end lost 1 base, and 7 bases lay between the germline ends. The CDR3 sequence is 13 residues long. For the CDR3, the DNA is TGCGCCAGCAGCCGGATCAGCAATCAGCCCCAGCATTTT. Protein sequence: CASSRISNQPQHF.

This rearrangement joins TRBV5-8 to TRBJ2-5, with TRBD1 identical over 9 bases. This CDR3 region has 16 residues. Trimming took 5 bases from V and 2 from J; bases not matched to a gene: 10. Per germline, CDR1 SGHTS and CDR2 YDEGEE. The CDR3 nucleotides are TGTGCCAGCAGACCTGGACAGGGGACCCCACAAGAGACCCAGTACTTC. Amino acid sequence: CASRPGQGTPQETQYF. The entire variable domain, with the rest obtained from reference TRBV5-8 and TRBJ2-5, is as follows: EAGVTQSPTHLIKTRGQQATLRCSPISGHTSVYWYQQALGLGLQFLLWYDEGEERNRGNFPPRFSGRQFPNYSSELNVNALELEDSALYLCASRPGQGTPQETQYFGPGTRLLVL.